The TCR beta chain described here comes from a study of cytomegalovirus exposure and HLA in healthy donors. In the study overall: Unique TCR beta sequences numbering approximately 100 million came from 150 million to 200 million T cells in an earlier analysis. About 85 million unique TCRs from HLA-typed donors were held in an early release of data.

This clone was seen a few times. Its specificity is unknown. Study findings and constraints: Relative to equally common others, HLA-associated TCR beta chains showed greater clonal expansion in a later analysis.

PCR used 60 Vbeta primers and 13 Jbeta primers. Sequencing was performed with immunoSEQ multiplex PCR; in TCRdb, only in-frame clones are kept and a portion is missing. Of 170,000 or so clones in the sample, roughly 90% were seen once. This sequence originates from a woman in her late teens or twenties in good health and CMV-seronegative. Sequenced material: PBMCs.

The CDR3 reads CASSESAGVTNEQFF. The CDR3 DNA follows: TGTGCCAGCAGTGAATCGGCGGGAGTGACGAATGAGCAGTTCTTC. J is TRBJ2-1 and V is TRBV6-4; TRBD2 agrees at 7 bases. The germline V gene encodes CDR1 MRHNA and CDR2 SNTAGT. V shed 3 bases and J 7 bases; nucleotides not matched to a gene: 9. The CDR3 covers 15 residues.